A selection of T cell receptor beta chains follows, all from one sample in a study of cytomegalovirus exposure and HLA in healthy donors. TCRdb keeps only in-frame clones here, not all; method: immunoSEQ multiplex PCR. The data contain 150,000 to 200,000 clones, roughly 80% of them singletons. What was sequenced was PBMCs. The origin of the receptors is a man between 45 and 60 years old in good health and CMV-seropositive. CDR3s include the opening cysteine and the closing phenylalanine or tryptophan. The D gene is left open where the match is weak. Clone size appears in some rows only: once, few, many, or a class for an expanded clone.

V gene	clone size	D gene	J gene	CDR3 DNA	CDR3 protein
TRBV13	few	-	TRBJ1-2	TGTGCCAGCAGCTTAACGGGAGATGGCTACACCTTC	CASSLTGDGYTF
TRBV6-5	few	-	TRBJ2-2	TGTGCCAGCAGTGAGGACAGTGTCACCGGGGAGCTGTTTTTT	CASSEDSVTGELFF
TRBV5-4	once	-	TRBJ2-3	TGTGCCAGCAGCTTTAGAAGGGAGAGCACAGATACGCAGTATTTT	CASSFRRESTDTQYF
TRBV7-9	-	-	TRBJ2-2	TGTGCCAGCAGTCCCTCGGGACACAACTTACTGAACACCGGGGAGCTGTTTTTT	CASSPSGHNLLNTGELFF
TRBV18	-	-	TRBJ1-3	TGTGCCAGCTCAGGACAGACTGGAAACACCATATATTTT	CASSGQTGNTIYF
TRBV27	once	-	TRBJ2-1	TGTGCCAGCAGTGGACTCGATGAGCAGTTCTTC	CASSGLDEQFF
TRBV10-3	-	TRBD1	TRBJ1-5	TGTGCCACGACACCTGGGACAGGGTATGATCAGCCCCAGCATTTT	CATTPGTGYDQPQHF
TRBV27	-	TRBD1	TRBJ2-7	TGTGCCAGCAGTCAAACCGGGACAGGCTACGAGCAGTACTTC	CASSQTGTGYEQYF
TRBV2	-	TRBD1	TRBJ1-5	TGTGCCAGCACGGGTAACAGGGGGAATCAGCCCCAGCATTTT	CASTGNRGNQPQHF
TRBV7-2	-	-	TRBJ2-1	TGTGCCAGCAGCCTGGAGAGTTACAATGAGCAGTTCTTC	CASSLESYNEQFF
TRBV21-1	-	-	TRBJ2-7	TGTGCCAGCAGCAAGAGGACAGGGAGATCCTACGAGCAGTACTTC	CASSKRTGRSYEQYF
TRBV5-1	-	TRBD2	TRBJ2-5	TGCGCCAGCAGCTTGCGCGGGGGGTTGGGAGAGACCCAGTACTTC	CASSLRGGLGETQYF
TRBV5-4	few	-	TRBJ1-1	TGTGCCAGCAGCCGCAAGGACAGCCCTAAAGGGGCTGAAGCTTTCTTT	CASSRKDSPKGAEAFF
TRBV6-1	-	-	TRBJ1-6	TGTGCCAGCAGTGAAGAGAGGGCAGGAACGACACCCCTCCACTTT	CASSEERAGTTPLHF
TRBV5-1	-	-	TRBJ2-7	TGCGCCAGCAGCTTGGTCGGGCGCGGGGACGAGCAGTACTTC	CASSLVGRGDEQYF
TRBV5-1	-	TRBD2	TRBJ2-5	TGCGCCAGCAGCGCGGGACTAGCGGGGGGCCAGGAGACCCAGTACTTC	CASSAGLAGGQETQYF
TRBV13	-	-	TRBJ2-6	TGTGCCAGCAGCTTAAGAGGCCCACCGCAGGGGGCCAACGTCCTGACTTTC	CASSLRGPPQGANVLTF
TRBV5-1	-	TRBD1	TRBJ2-7	TGCGCCAGCACCAATACAGGGGGCGCTGGGCAGTACTTC	CASTNTGGAGQYF
TRBV25-1	few	-	TRBJ2-2	TGTGCCAGCAGTAAAGAGGAGGTAACCGGGGAGCTGTTTTTT	CASSKEEVTGELFF
TRBV6-4	-	-	TRBJ2-3	TGTGCCAGCAGTGAACAGGGTCTCGGCACAGATACGCAGTATTTT	CASSEQGLGTDTQYF
TRBV5-4	-	-	TRBJ2-3	TGTGCCAGCAGCCGTGACTATCAGATAACAGATACGCAGTATTTT	CASSRDYQITDTQYF
TRBV21-1	once	-	TRBJ1-6	TGTGCCAGCAGCAAAGAGGCAGACAGGGTAGATTCACCCCTCCACTTT	CASSKEADRVDSPLHF
TRBV30	-	TRBD1	TRBJ2-3	TGTGCAGGGACAGCAAGCACAGATACGCAGTATTTT	CAGTASTDTQYF
TRBV6-5	-	-	TRBJ2-1	TGTGCCAGCAGTTACTCGAAACGAGGCCACAATGAGCAGTTCTTC	CASSYSKRGHNEQFF
TRBV15	-	-	TRBJ1-5	TGTGCCACCAGCAGGGCACAGGGTTTCCATCAGCCCCAGCATTTT	CATSRAQGFHQPQHF
TRBV13	-	TRBD2	TRBJ2-1	TGTGCCAGCAGCCCCCAACGGACTAGCGGGAGTAAGAGCTACAATGAGCAGTTCTTC	CASSPQRTSGSKSYNEQFF
TRBV5-4	-	TRBD1	TRBJ1-2	TGTGCCAGCGGGACAGAAGCCTATGGCTACACCTTC	CASGTEAYGYTF
TRBV5-1	-	-	TRBJ2-7	TGCGCCAGCAGCTCCCTAACCATCTCGACAGGGCGGGGATACGAGCAGTACTTC	CASSSLTISTGRGYEQYF
TRBV28	once	-	TRBJ2-1	TGTGCCAGCAGTTTAAGCGGTATCTACAATGAGCAGTTCTTC	CASSLSGIYNEQFF
TRBV9	-	TRBD1	TRBJ1-2	TGTGCCAGCAGCCCACAGGGACAGACCTATGGCTACACCTTC	CASSPQGQTYGYTF
TRBV12-2	-	-	TRBJ1-2	TGTGCAAGTCGCTTCGGGACTCTACGTGGCTACACCTTC	CASRFGTLRGYTF
TRBV19	-	-	TRBJ2-1	TGTGCCAGTAGTATCCAGCGACCCTCTCGGGATGAGCAGTTCTTC	CASSIQRPSRDEQFF
TRBV7-2	-	-	TRBJ1-1	TGTGCCAGCAGCTTACAGGGGTTGACTGAAGCTTTCTTT	CASSLQGLTEAFF
TRBV4-1	-	TRBD1	TRBJ2-3	TGCGCCAGCAGCCAACTCCAGGGGGTGAGAGATACGCAGTATTTT	CASSQLQGVRDTQYF
TRBV2	-	-	TRBJ2-7	TGTGCCAGCAGTGCAGGGGTCTACGAGCAGTACTTC	CASSAGVYEQYF
TRBV9	-	-	TRBJ2-1	TGTGCCAGCAGCGACAGATACAATGAGCAGTTCTTC	CASSDRYNEQFF
TRBV18	-	TRBD1	TRBJ2-7	TGTGCCAGCTCACGGGGACAGGGGACTCTCTACGAGCAGTACTTC	CASSRGQGTLYEQYF
TRBV2	few	-	TRBJ1-1	TGTGCCAGCAGTGAACAGGAACGAATGAACACTGAAGCTTTCTTT	CASSEQERMNTEAFF
TRBV4-3	few	TRBD1	TRBJ1-2	TGCGCCAGCAGCCAAGAAGGGACAGGGGGCCTTGGCTACACCTTC	CASSQEGTGGLGYTF
TRBV29-1	-	TRBD1	TRBJ2-3	TGCAGCAAAACAGGGGGTGAAGATACGCAGTATTTT	CSKTGGEDTQYF
TRBV5-1	once	TRBD1	TRBJ1-2	TGCGCCAGCAGCTTGGGGGACAGGGGAAACTATGGCTACACCTTC	CASSLGDRGNYGYTF
TRBV10-1	once	-	TRBJ2-5	TGCGCCAGCAGTGAGCCACGGTTAAGATGCGAGACCCAGTACTTC	CASSEPRLRCETQYF
TRBV6-1	-	-	TRBJ2-7	TGTGCCAGCAGTGAAGTCCTAGGAATCGAGCAGTACTTC	CASSEVLGIEQYF
TRBV29-1	-	-	TRBJ1-2	TGCAGCGTTGAAGACAGGGCGGGCTACACCTTC	CSVEDRAGYTF
TRBV2	once	TRBD1	TRBJ2-1	TGTGCCAGCAGTGGAGGACAGGGGTTGGACAATGAGCAGTTCTTC	CASSGGQGLDNEQFF
TRBV11-1	-	-	TRBJ1-1	TGTGCCAGCAGCTTAGCTTACAAGAACACTGAAGCTTTCTTT	CASSLAYKNTEAFF
TRBV30	-	TRBD2	TRBJ2-7	TGTGCCTGGAGTGCCGGGACTAGCGGTTACGAGCAGTACTTC	CAWSAGTSGYEQYF
TRBV5-4	-	TRBD2	TRBJ2-3	TGTGCCAGCACCCTTAACGGGGGGGGATACACAGATACGCAGTATTTT	CASTLNGGGYTDTQYF
TRBV11-2	-	-	TRBJ2-1	TGTGCCAGCAGCTTAGTCCCGGCGGAATACAATGAGCAGTTCTTC	CASSLVPAEYNEQFF
TRBV5-5	few	-	TRBJ1-5	TGTGCCAGCAGCTTGTGGGTAGAGGGCAATCAGCCCCAGCATTTT	CASSLWVEGNQPQHF
TRBV27	-	TRBD1	TRBJ2-7	TGTGCCAGCAGTTTATCGATTCGTGATCGACTAAGCGTCCGGGACAGGACATACGAGCAGTACTTC	CASSLSIRDRLSVRDRTYEQYF
TRBV4-1	-	-	TRBJ2-5	TGCGCCAGCAGCCAAGTGCTAGCCCTAGAGACCCAGTACTTC	CASSQVLALETQYF
TRBV7-9	few	TRBD2	TRBJ2-5	TGTTCCAGCAGCTACGGGGGGGGAGAGACCCAGTACTTC	CSSSYGGGETQYF
TRBV4-3	-	-	TRBJ2-3	TGCGCCAGCAGCCAAGATCCAGCGACCAGGGGCCCAGATACGCAGTATTTT	CASSQDPATRGPDTQYF
TRBV30	-	-	TRBJ1-1	TGTGCCTGGAGTGTACAACCGAACACTGAAGCTTTCTTT	CAWSVQPNTEAFF